This T cell receptor (beta chain) was documented in a study of cytomegalovirus exposure and HLA in healthy donors listed by TCRdb under 2017. With regard to the full study: An earlier analysis of approximately 600 of the donors reported approximately 290 Gb of sequence data and about 100 million unique TCR beta sequences from roughly 200 million T cells. The study combined high-throughput TCR immunosequencing, statistical association of individual TCRs with disease status, and machine learning to predict cytomegalovirus infection status. An earlier analysis of 587 of the donors used high-throughput TCR beta sequencing to judge whether each TCR beta V gene segment behaved as functional or pseudogenic. About 300 gigabases of sequencing data and approximately 92 million unique TCR sequences made up an early release that covered some 640 HLA-typed donors. Of the roughly 410 genotyped donors, 80% to 90% were placed in the genetic ancestry cluster associated with self-reported Caucasian donors. Typing coverage varied by locus: about 629-640 donors for A, B, C, DRB1 and DQB1; roughly 510 for DQA1; over 600 for DPA1; under 490 for DPB1. Every repertoire in the discovery cohort had been generated on one and the same sequencing platform. The study used immunosequencing to profile the T cell repertoires of approximately 690 subjects and linked those repertoires to cytomegalovirus serostatus. HLA typing included class I and class II loci at four-digit resolution. Alongside the repertoire data, information on donor age, sex, ethnicity and CMV serostatus was compiled. A handful of DR-DQ haplotypes were handled as single units for association and clustering because linkage in the cohort was strong. Rather than using new phenotypic data, the later analysis identified candidate immune exposures from TCR beta sequences and from how often those sequences occurred across donors. The study aimed to test whether signatures of past pathogen exposure could be identified by cataloging public T cell receptors. Genome-wide SNP genotypes for about 65% of the roughly 700 donors were used in a later genetic analysis, which treated that subset as a discovery cohort. To study patterns of TCR occurrence, a later analysis re-analyzed previously published TCR beta repertoires from around 660 donors and added high-resolution HLA genotyping. Besides the first cohort of 666 subjects, a separate validation cohort made up of over 100 different subjects was used. Among 350 to 400 genotyped donors of the cohort, an average of around 240,000 unique TCR beta nucleotide sequences were sequenced per donor, roughly 18% of them non-productive.

Overall study results and their limits: Because HLA typing was unavailable for some donors at each locus, only the typed subset was used in association tests. Three of the identified cytomegalovirus-associated TCR beta chains were confirmed in vitro to be specific for cytomegalovirus antigens. Linkage disequilibrium might explain the correlated functional status among segregating V segments, but an unknown experimental factor could not be ruled out. A later analysis found that most CMV-associated TCR beta chains appeared HLA-restricted, with HLA associations seemingly driven largely by CMV exposure. A further reported finding was that TCR beta sequences accurately predicted the HLA-A and HLA-B alleles for most subjects in the first cohort. Because counts were too low, some 17 rarely observed V segments, including chromosome 9 orphons, were excluded from the earlier analysis of around 640 of the donors. The study listed around 160 TCR beta chains as associated with cytomegalovirus. Some IMGT-functional V segments, including TRBV6-2 and TRBV6-3, could not be distinguished by the 87-base-pair reads and were therefore excluded. Roughly uniform sequencing depth across donors was assumed in presence/absence analyses, although this assumption may not hold. In a later genetic analysis, fewer N-insertions in productive TCRs were reported among donors in an Asian-associated ancestry cluster than the approximately 670-donor mean. The only immune exposure information available for the cohort was CMV serostatus. The cohort was sequenced for TCR beta chains only, and without alpha or paired-chain data the features that could be detected were limited. The sequencing pipeline was judged likely to have produced a cluster of highly shared sequence variants as a technical artifact. In a later analysis, HLA-associated TCR beta chains were found to be more clonally expanded and to have lower generation probabilities than equally common non-associated chains. An association between a missense DCLRE1C variant and V-gene and J-gene trimming of TCR beta chains was found in a later genetic analysis and replicated in an independent cohort. A later analysis associated some 17,000 TCR beta sequences with specific HLA alleles at a false discovery rate of 0.05. When HLA alleles, especially DR and DQ, strongly co-occurred, attributing TCR associations to individual alleles was difficult. A later analysis reported that several top co-occurrence clusters appeared linked to parvovirus B19, influenza, CMV and Epstein-Barr virus. In a later analysis, TCR association rates were found to vary across HLA loci, with the most associated TCRs seen for DRB1 alleles and the fewest for HLA-C alleles. While some public TCRs were present in many individuals, most TCR sequences turned up only very rarely across donors. Broadly in line with IMGT annotations, most TCR beta V segments showed up in productive rearrangements about 90% or about 30% of the time in an earlier analysis of roughly 590 of the donors. The authors suggested that the approach could potentially be generalized to other disease states and immunological phenotypes. In both the original and validation cohorts, the classifier was reported to diagnose cytomegalovirus status with high specificity and sensitivity.

The junction shows trimming of 4 bases on V and 4 bases on J, and the gene matches do not reach 9 bases of it. CDR1 SGHVS and CDR2 FQNEAQ were looked up in the germline V gene. The CDR3 holds 15 amino acids from the cysteine to the phenylalanine. The read is trimmed to its CDR3 DNA, 45 bases read in frame from base 1. Concerning this clone: No antigen is known for it. No much larger clone exists at a distance of one base, and base qualities are not known.

The cohort comprised more than 550 healthy bone marrow donors. Cohort members were all nominally healthy when sampled, although unrecorded immune exposures were likely present. The donor was CMV seropositive and was included in the group of 250 to 350 seropositive cohort members. Every donor gave a peripheral blood sample, and the peripheral blood mononuclear cells from that sample were used for TCR beta sequencing. Genomic DNA extraction from the blood cell samples was performed with the Qiagen DNeasy Blood Extraction Kit. The library was generated by the immunoSEQ multiplex PCR assay. A mixture of 60 forward primers for TCR Vbeta segments and 13 reverse primers for TCR Jbeta segments was used in the multiplex PCR. The CDR3 region of rearranged TCR beta genes was amplified from genomic DNA by a multiplex PCR assay. The amplified TCR beta libraries were sequenced on the Illumina HiSeq System as 87-base-pair reads. In the original analysis: Across the 500 to 850 repertoires, a later analysis counted 80 million or so unique TCR beta chains, around 11 million of which were shared by at least two donors. To remove PCR and sequencing errors, raw reads were error-corrected and collapsed into unique sequences using a nearest-neighbor algorithm that merged closely related sequences. CDR3 sequences were aligned to IMGT reference sequences to assign V, D and J gene segments. For a sequence to be retained, a match of at least six nucleotides to both a V gene segment and a J gene segment was required. A rearrangement was called productive if the CDR3 had no stop codons and remained in frame with V and J, and every other rearrangement was called non-productive. CDR3 was defined by IMGT convention, running from the second conserved V-encoded cysteine to the conserved J-encoded phenylalanine. The earlier analysis of 587 of the donors excluded sequences that lacked an unambiguous match to a single V gene segment. In an earlier analysis of several hundred of the donors, V segments were called functional above 56.7% productive rearrangements and were called segregating when the between-donor standard deviation exceeded 5%. A statistical classification framework was developed to diagnose cytomegalovirus status using the catalog of TCR beta chain sequences. In a later analysis, V and J genes were assigned by comparing TCR nucleotide sequences against IMGT/GENE-DB human TR gene sequences. Using the TCRdist pipeline, a later analysis assigned CDR3 sequences along with most-parsimonious VDJ recombination scenarios. A later analysis defined each TCR beta chain by its CDR3 amino acid sequence plus V-gene family, and excluded reads lacking a unique V-gene family. A later analysis removed roughly 590 highly shared, low-generation-probability nucleotide sequences to deal with suspected cross-contamination and a sequencing artifact. For each public chain, a later analysis derived a clonal expansion index from normalized ranks of inferred template counts within each repertoire. A later analysis computed generation probabilities with a VDJ recombination model fitted to out-of-frame rearrangements, and checked the results against IGoR. Hypergeometric tests were used in a later analysis to score TCR-TCR, TCR-HLA and TCR-CMV co-occurrence, with a repertoire-size bias correction applied to the TCR pairs. False discovery rates were estimated in a later analysis by permuting HLA or CMV assignments 20 times. In a later analysis, co-occurring TCRs were grouped with DBSCAN, and TCRdist sequence similarity was added when clustering was performed within HLA-allele-positive subsets. Repertoires with fewer than 30,000 or more than 120,000 public chains were left out of co-occurrence clustering, as were a handful of repertoires with anomalous nucleotide sharing. TCRdb carries this immuneACCESS record with in-frame sequences only. Its versions omit some clonotypes, under half of them owing to an unresolved V gene in the studies checked, with the rest unexplained. The V and J calls and the clone size are those of that table, but D and trimming were determined from the DNA. The sample data list about 85,000 clones, and 60% to 80% of these were observed just once. Clones ranked in the top ten supply 23% of the sample.

Sequencing was carried out using PBMCs. The origin of this receptor is a woman aged 45-59 years in good health and CMV-seropositive. The sequence is built from TRBV7-8 and TRBJ1-2, and TRBD1 aligns with 7 junction nucleotides. The CDR3 protein: CASSSRTGGPYGYTF. The nucleotide sequence reads TGTGCCAGCAGCTCCCGGACAGGAGGTCCCTATGGCTACACCTTC.